Listed below are T cell receptor beta chains from one sample, sequenced in a study of blood T cell repertoires in COVID-19. Produced via immunoSEQ multiplex PCR; TCRdb's table is partial and in-frame only. The repertoire has some 97,000 clones, just under 95% of them found once; the top ten carry 4.5% to 6%. Sequencing input: peripheral blood. These receptors all stem from a man aged 65 to 79 with acute or convalescent COVID-19. CDR3s include the opening cysteine and the closing phenylalanine or tryptophan. The order of the fields is D gene, V gene, J gene, clone size, CDR3 protein, CDR3 DNA. A D gene is named only where the DNA matches it firmly. The size entry is marked missing in some rows and otherwise reads once, few, many or a size class.

NA	TRBV5-1	TRBJ1-2	NA	CASRPLDSYGYTF	TGCGCCAGCAGACCCCTGGACAGTTATGGCTACACCTTC
NA	TRBV15	TRBJ1-1	NA	CATSRTSTEAFF	TGTGCCACCAGCAGAACGAGCACTGAAGCTTTCTTT
TRBD2	TRBV27	TRBJ2-2	NA	CASSVSGRVNTGELFF	TGTGCCAGCAGTGTGAGCGGGAGGGTGAACACCGGGGAGCTGTTTTTT
NA	TRBV5-1	TRBJ2-3	NA	CASRLEGPDTQYF	TGCGCCAGCCGGCTGGAGGGGCCCGATACGCAGTATTTT
TRBD1	TRBV7-9	TRBJ2-7	NA	CASSFIDRDVFYEQYF	TGTGCCAGCAGCTTTATCGACAGGGACGTTTTCTACGAGCAGTACTTC
NA	TRBV3-1/TRBV3-2	TRBJ2-5	NA	CASSPVVGGQETQYF	TGTGCCAGCAGCCCCGTTGTGGGGGGCCAAGAGACCCAGTACTTC
NA	TRBV5-1	TRBJ1-1	NA	CASSLAGGGTEAFF	TGCGCCAGCAGCTTGGCCGGGGGTGGCACTGAAGCTTTCTTT
NA	TRBV5-6	TRBJ1-5	once	CASSYADRPPQHF	TGTGCCAGCAGCTACGCTGACAGGCCGCCCCAGCATTTT
NA	TRBV6-2/TRBV6-3	TRBJ2-6	medium-sized	CASSHWGVPGANVLTF	TGTGCCAGCAGTCACTGGGGGGTCCCTGGGGCCAACGTCCTGACTTTC
TRBD1	TRBV6-6	TRBJ2-7	few	CASSSPSGTGTEQYF	TGTGCCAGCAGTTCGCCATCCGGGACAGGGACCGAGCAGTACTTC
NA	TRBV5-6	TRBJ1-2	NA	CASSLDSWRDGYTF	TGTGCCAGCAGCTTGGACAGTTGGCGAGATGGCTACACCTTC
NA	TRBV7-9	TRBJ2-3	NA	CASSFLLRGASTDTQYF	TGTGCCAGCAGCTTTCTCCTTCGGGGAGCTAGCACAGATACGCAGTATTTT
NA	TRBV2	TRBJ2-2	NA	CASNVQGPGELFF	TGTGCCAGCAACGTTCAGGGTCCCGGGGAGCTGTTTTTT
TRBD1	TRBV7-8	TRBJ1-4	NA	CASSILPGQHNEKLFF	TGTGCCAGCAGCATACTACCGGGACAGCATAATGAAAAACTGTTTTTT
NA	TRBV19	TRBJ1-5	medium-sized	CASRPGHRSNQPQHF	TGTGCCAGTAGGCCGGGACACCGAAGCAATCAGCCCCAGCATTTT
TRBD1	TRBV7-2	TRBJ1-6	NA	CASSPWGQGWNNSPLHF	TGTGCCAGCAGCCCGTGGGGACAGGGTTGGAATAATTCACCCCTCCACTTT
TRBD2	TRBV4-2	TRBJ2-2	few	CASSQLGTSAAGELFF	TGTGCCAGCAGCCAGTTAGGGACTAGCGCCGCCGGGGAGCTGTTTTTT
NA	TRBV19	TRBJ1-2	NA	CASSIPGQKGYTF	TGTGCCAGTAGTATCCCCGGACAGAAAGGCTACACCTTC
TRBD1	TRBV6-5	TRBJ2-2	NA	CASSKGTGATGELFF	TGTGCCAGCAGCAAAGGGACAGGAGCCACCGGGGAGCTGTTTTTT
NA	TRBV7-6	TRBJ2-2	NA	CASSSQDSYTGELFF	TGTGCCAGCAGCTCTCAGGACAGCTACACCGGGGAGCTGTTTTTT
TRBD1	TRBV10-3	TRBJ2-7	NA	CATSGTGGFDEQYF	TGTGCCACTTCCGGGACAGGGGGTTTTGACGAGCAGTACTTC
NA	TRBV11-2	TRBJ2-7	NA	CASDNSPGYEQYF	TGTGCCAGCGATAACAGTCCAGGCTACGAGCAGTACTTC
NA	TRBV7-3	TRBJ2-1	once	CASSKIGTGYNEQFF	TGTGCCAGCAGCAAGATCGGGACTGGGTACAATGAGCAGTTCTTC
TRBD2	TRBV11-2	TRBJ2-7	NA	CASSLGASGRYEQYF	TGTGCCAGCAGCTTAGGGGCTAGCGGGCGTTACGAGCAGTACTTC
NA	TRBV9	TRBJ2-7	NA	CASSVAAASSYEQYF	TGTGCCAGCAGCGTAGCGGCGGCGAGCTCCTACGAGCAGTACTTC
TRBD1	TRBV18	TRBJ1-1	NA	CASTPDRVTEAFF	TGTGCCAGCACCCCGGACAGGGTCACTGAAGCTTTCTTT
NA	TRBV5-4	TRBJ2-5	once	CASSLPSGRKETQYF	TGTGCCAGCAGCTTGCCCAGCGGCAGAAAAGAGACCCAGTACTTC
TRBD1	TRBV4-1	TRBJ1-5	NA	CASSLTGTGGNQPQHF	TGCGCCAGCAGCCTTACCGGGACAGGGGGGAATCAGCCCCAGCATTTT
NA	TRBV12-3/TRBV12-4	TRBJ2-5	NA	CASRRSERETQYF	TGTGCCAGCCGCCGGAGCGAACGAGAGACCCAGTACTTC
NA	TRBV5-8	TRBJ2-7	once	CASFWPRTYEQYF	TGTGCCAGCTTTTGGCCCCGAACCTACGAGCAGTACTTC
TRBD2	TRBV10-3	TRBJ2-3	NA	CAIRPGLAGGVTDTQYF	TGTGCCATCCGTCCGGGGCTAGCGGGAGGGGTGACAGATACGCAGTATTTT
TRBD1	TRBV11-2	TRBJ2-5	NA	CASRSQGADETQYF	TGTGCCAGCCGGTCCCAGGGGGCAGATGAGACCCAGTACTTC
NA	TRBV7-2	TRBJ1-5	NA	CASSSQYSNQPQHF	TGTGCCAGCAGCTCCCAATACAGTAATCAGCCCCAGCATTTT
NA	TRBV25-1	TRBJ2-1	NA	CASKGEYVNEQFF	TGTGCCAGCAAGGGGGAGTACGTCAATGAGCAGTTCTTC
TRBD1	TRBV19	TRBJ1-4	NA	CASSSDRRNEKLFF	TGTGCCAGTAGTTCGGACAGGCGTAATGAAAAACTGTTTTTT
NA	TRBV18	TRBJ2-7	NA	CASSPRGYEQYF	TGTGCCAGCTCACCGCGAGGCTACGAGCAGTACTTC
NA	TRBV9	TRBJ1-2	NA	CASSVVGGWYGYTF	TGTGCCAGCAGCGTAGTAGGAGGATGGTATGGCTACACCTTC
TRBD1	TRBV6-5	TRBJ2-7	NA	CASSQPGQSSYEQYF	TGTGCCAGCAGTCAACCGGGACAGAGCTCCTACGAGCAGTACTTC
NA	TRBV4-1	TRBJ2-2	NA	CASSLRAGQSTGELFF	TGCGCCAGCAGCCTAAGGGCGGGACAGAGTACCGGGGAGCTGTTTTTT
NA	TRBV5-1	TRBJ1-3	NA	CASSLGAWGNTIYF	TGCGCCAGCAGCTTGGGGGCTTGGGGAAACACCATATATTTT
TRBD1	TRBV5-6	TRBJ1-1	NA	CASSNHFTGGVNTEAFF	TGTGCCAGCAGCAATCATTTTACAGGGGGGGTGAACACTGAAGCTTTCTTT
NA	TRBV6-5	TRBJ2-5	NA	CASSPDTQETQYF	TGTGCCAGCAGTCCTGACACCCAAGAGACCCAGTACTTC
TRBD2	TRBV7-9	TRBJ2-1	NA	CASSSSGTSGGNNEQFF	TGTGCCAGCAGCTCCTCCGGGACTAGCGGGGGAAACAATGAGCAGTTCTTC
TRBD1	TRBV28	TRBJ2-6	NA	CASSSGTAGANVLTF	TGTGCCAGCAGTTCCGGGACAGCTGGGGCCAACGTCCTGACTTTC
NA	TRBV18	TRBJ2-5	NA	CASSSGTLETQYF	TGTGCCAGCTCATCAGGGACTCTAGAGACCCAGTACTTC
NA	TRBV30	TRBJ1-5	NA	CAWSTAGSNQPQHF	TGTGCCTGGAGTACTGCAGGGAGCAATCAGCCCCAGCATTTT
NA	TRBV12-3/TRBV12-4	TRBJ2-5	NA	CASSFGTRETQYF	TGTGCCAGCAGTTTCGGGACAAGAGAGACCCAGTACTTC
NA	TRBV5-1	TRBJ1-1	NA	CASGRGRDTEAFF	TGCGCCAGCGGGCGGGGTCGGGACACTGAAGCTTTCTTT
NA	TRBV16	TRBJ1-2	NA	CASSQPGRPSYTF	TGTGCCAGCAGCCAACCCGGGAGGCCCTCCTACACCTTC
TRBD2	TRBV5-1	TRBJ2-7	NA	CASSPWGTSGGEVYEQYF	TGCGCCAGCAGCCCCTGGGGGACTAGCGGGGGAGAAGTCTACGAGCAGTACTTC
NA	TRBV15	TRBJ2-3	NA	CATLDQEADTQYF	TGTGCCACCTTGGACCAGGAGGCAGATACGCAGTATTTT
NA	TRBV15	TRBJ2-3	NA	CATSRARGTDTQYF	TGTGCCACCAGCAGAGCGAGAGGCACAGATACGCAGTATTTT
NA	TRBV7-9	TRBJ2-6	NA	CASSPVAGANVLTF	TGTGCCAGCAGCCCCGTAGCTGGGGCCAACGTCCTGACTTTC
NA	TRBV28	TRBJ1-2	NA	CASSGGTYGYTF	TGTGCCAGCAGTGGAGGGACCTATGGCTACACCTTC
NA	TRBV5-5	TRBJ1-1	NA	CASSFRQMNTEAFF	TGTGCCAGCAGCTTTCGACAGATGAACACTGAAGCTTTCTTT
TRBD1	TRBV6-1	TRBJ2-7	once	CASSEGGDRFPYEQYF	TGTGCCAGCAGTGAAGGGGGGGACAGGTTCCCCTACGAGCAGTACTTC
TRBD1	TRBV15	TRBJ1-4	NA	CATSREGTGVEKLFF	TGTGCCACCAGCAGAGAGGGGACAGGAGTCGAAAAACTGTTTTTT
TRBD2	TRBV19	TRBJ2-2	NA	CASSKASGQTGELFF	TGTGCCAGTAGTAAGGCTAGCGGGCAGACCGGGGAGCTGTTTTTT
TRBD1	TRBV12-5	TRBJ1-6	once	CASGSGTVHNSPLHF	TGTGCTAGTGGTTCTGGGACAGTACATAATTCACCCCTCCACTTT